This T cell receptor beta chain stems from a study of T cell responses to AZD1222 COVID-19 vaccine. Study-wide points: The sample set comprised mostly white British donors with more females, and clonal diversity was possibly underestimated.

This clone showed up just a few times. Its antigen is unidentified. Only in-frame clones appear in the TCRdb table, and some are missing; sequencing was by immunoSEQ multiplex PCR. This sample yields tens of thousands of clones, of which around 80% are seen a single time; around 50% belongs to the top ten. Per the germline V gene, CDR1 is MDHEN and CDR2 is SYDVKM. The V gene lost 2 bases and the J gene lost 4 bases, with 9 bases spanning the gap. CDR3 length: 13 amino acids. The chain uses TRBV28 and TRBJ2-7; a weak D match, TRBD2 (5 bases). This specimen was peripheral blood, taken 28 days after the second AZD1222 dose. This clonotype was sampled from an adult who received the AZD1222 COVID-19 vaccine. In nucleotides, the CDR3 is TGTGCCAGCAGTTTAGGAGGAGTATACGAGCAGTACTTC. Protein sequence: CASSLGGVYEQYF.